Listed below are T cell receptor beta chains from one sample, sequenced in a study of cytomegalovirus exposure and HLA in healthy donors. The assay was immunoSEQ multiplex PCR, and TCRdb's table has in-frame clones only and misses some. In the table there are under 200,000 clones, 65% to 85% of which are singletons. The sequencing input was PBMCs. The receptors originated from a man aged 45 to 65 in good health and CMV-seronegative. CDR3s include the opening cysteine and the closing phenylalanine or tryptophan. The D gene is left open where the match is weak. Clone size, where shown, is once, few, many, or a class for clones that have expanded.

V	J	size	D	CDR3	DNA
TRBV5-1	TRBJ2-2	-	-	CASSSPISAGRGDEELFF	TGCGCCAGCAGCTCCCCGATTTCGGCAGGGCGGGGAGATGAGGAGCTGTTTTTT
TRBV6-1	TRBJ2-3	-	-	CASHPGFRWDTQYF	TGTGCCAGCCACCCAGGGTTTCGTTGGGATACGCAGTATTTT
TRBV7-2	TRBJ2-7	-	-	CASSLVSMSSYEQYF	TGTGCCAGCAGCTTAGTGTCCATGAGCTCCTACGAGCAGTACTTC
TRBV5-8	TRBJ2-2	few	-	CASSRRDRNTGELFF	TGTGCCAGCAGCCGACGTGACAGAAACACCGGGGAGCTGTTTTTT
TRBV10-3	TRBJ1-4	-	TRBD1	CAIRGTGEREKLFF	TGTGCCATCAGGGGGACAGGGGAGCGGGAAAAACTGTTTTTT
TRBV13	TRBJ1-1	-	-	CASSLGRLEAFF	TGTGCCAGCAGCTTAGGCAGGCTTGAAGCTTTCTTT
TRBV6-5	TRBJ1-5	few	-	CASSYSKASNQPQHF	TGTGCCAGCAGTTACTCGAAAGCAAGCAATCAGCCCCAGCATTTT
TRBV19	TRBJ1-5	few	TRBD1	CASSNRDRSNQPQHF	TGTGCCAGTAGTAACCGGGACAGAAGCAATCAGCCCCAGCATTTT
TRBV11-2	TRBJ2-3	few	-	CASSPGAGYTDTQYF	TGTGCCAGCAGTCCAGGGGCTGGATACACAGATACGCAGTATTTT
TRBV19	TRBJ1-6	-	-	CASTESSYNSPLHF	TGTGCCAGTACCGAGAGCTCCTATAATTCACCCCTCCACTTT
TRBV5-4	TRBJ2-7	-	TRBD1	CASSPGQGAYEQYF	TGTGCCAGCAGCCCTGGACAGGGGGCCTACGAGCAGTACTTC
TRBV20-1	TRBJ1-1	-	-	CSARARREAFF	TGCAGTGCTAGAGCGAGGCGTGAAGCTTTCTTT
TRBV6-5	TRBJ1-3	few	-	CASSSRGNTIYF	TGTGCCAGCAGTTCGCGGGGAAACACCATATATTTT
TRBV27	TRBJ2-1	-	-	CASLDRLYNEQFF	TGTGCCAGCCTCGACAGGCTTTACAATGAGCAGTTCTTC
TRBV4-3	TRBJ2-3	-	-	CASSQDLEATDTQYF	TGCGCCAGCAGCCAAGATCTCGAGGCCACAGATACGCAGTATTTT
TRBV9	TRBJ2-3	few	TRBD1	CASAGDRETDTQYF	TGTGCCAGCGCGGGGGACAGGGAGACAGATACGCAGTATTTT
TRBV9	TRBJ1-1	-	-	CASSSRDFEAFF	TGTGCCAGCAGCTCTCGAGACTTTGAAGCTTTCTTT
TRBV5-1	TRBJ1-2	-	-	CASSLDGGYGYTF	TGCGCCAGCAGCTTGGACGGAGGCTATGGCTACACCTTC
TRBV13	TRBJ2-7	-	-	CASSRERGRGYEQYF	TGTGCCAGCAGCCGAGAGAGAGGAAGGGGCTACGAGCAGTACTTC
TRBV7-2	TRBJ2-5	-	-	CASSPQIGETQYF	TGTGCCAGCAGCCCCCAAATCGGGGAGACCCAGTACTTC
TRBV13	TRBJ1-5	-	-	CASSKQDQPQHF	TGTGCCAGCAGCAAACAGGATCAGCCCCAGCATTTT
TRBV19	TRBJ1-5	few	-	CASMGLVRGWNQPQHF	TGTGCCAGTATGGGGTTAGTCAGGGGATGGAATCAGCCCCAGCATTTT
TRBV5-6	TRBJ2-5	-	TRBD2	CASSSPSLAGGKETQYF	TGTGCCAGCAGCTCACCTTCTTTAGCGGGGGGGAAAGAGACCCAGTACTTC
TRBV11-3	TRBJ1-1	-	-	CASSFNTGTEAFF	TGTGCCAGCAGCTTTAATACCGGCACTGAAGCTTTCTTT
TRBV23-1	TRBJ1-5	-	-	CASSQRRENSNQPQHF	TGCGCCAGCAGTCAACGGCGGGAGAATAGCAATCAGCCCCAGCATTTT
TRBV5-6	TRBJ2-7	-	-	CASSLAGQPHEQYF	TGTGCCAGCAGCTTGGCCGGACAACCCCACGAGCAGTACTTC
TRBV9	TRBJ2-6	-	-	CASSPGGGANVLTF	TGTGCCAGCAGCCCCGGAGGGGGGGCCAACGTCCTGACTTTC
TRBV12-5	TRBJ1-5	-	-	CASGLGGTTQPQHF	TGTGCTAGTGGTTTGGGTGGGACAACTCAGCCCCAGCATTTT
TRBV7-2	TRBJ1-2	-	TRBD1	CASSLGQSGLNYGYTF	TGTGCCAGCAGCTTGGGACAGAGCGGATTGAACTATGGCTACACCTTC
TRBV18	TRBJ1-1	-	TRBD1	CASSLQGAGTEAFF	TGTGCCAGCTCCCTCCAGGGGGCGGGCACTGAAGCTTTCTTT
TRBV4-2	TRBJ2-5	-	-	CASSQDLAGDLQETQYF	TGTGCCAGCAGCCAAGATTTAGCAGGGGACCTTCAAGAGACCCAGTACTTC
TRBV2	TRBJ2-7	-	-	CASSGGSGVVYEQYF	TGTGCCAGCAGTGGAGGGTCGGGGGTGGTATACGAGCAGTACTTC
TRBV7-9	TRBJ1-4	-	-	CASTSGGAVEKLFF	TGTGCCAGCACCTCCGGGGGGGCAGTTGAAAAACTGTTTTTT
TRBV6-4	TRBJ2-7	few	-	CASRPGRYNEQYF	TGTGCCAGCCGCCCCGGTCGTTATAACGAGCAGTACTTC
TRBV13	TRBJ2-3	-	TRBD1	CASMEQGDEDTQYF	TGTGCCAGCATGGAACAGGGGGATGAAGATACGCAGTATTTT
TRBV6-1	TRBJ2-5	-	TRBD2	CASSDGRGNTRETQYF	TGTGCCAGCAGTGATGGGCGGGGGAATACTCGGGAGACCCAGTACTTC
TRBV29-1	TRBJ2-7	-	TRBD1	CSVEGQGKSTTSYEQYF	TGCAGCGTTGAAGGACAGGGAAAGTCAACGACCTCCTACGAGCAGTACTTC
TRBV18	TRBJ1-4	-	TRBD1	CASSLNLDRATNEKLFF	TGTGCCAGCTCACTGAACCTTGACAGGGCAACTAATGAAAAACTGTTTTTT
TRBV11-1	TRBJ2-5	-	-	CASSPRRRIDQETQYF	TGTGCCAGCAGCCCCAGACGGAGAATTGACCAAGAGACCCAGTACTTC
TRBV19	TRBJ1-6	-	TRBD1	CASSPGQGVFSPLHF	TGTGCCAGTAGTCCGGGACAGGGGGTGTTCTCACCCCTCCACTTT
TRBV7-7	TRBJ2-5	-	-	CASSPGQRVQETQYF	TGTGCTAGCAGCCCGGGACAGCGGGTCCAAGAGACCCAGTACTTC
TRBV15	TRBJ1-5	-	-	CATSRVLYNQPQHF	TGTGCCACCAGCAGAGTTCTATACAATCAGCCCCAGCATTTT
TRBV2	TRBJ2-5	-	-	CASSAPNGETQYF	TGTGCCAGCAGTGCCCCGAACGGAGAGACCCAGTACTTC
TRBV27	TRBJ1-3	-	-	CASSPRTVSGNTIYF	TGTGCCAGCAGTCCAAGGACAGTCTCTGGAAACACCATATATTTT
TRBV2	TRBJ1-5	-	-	CASSERRENQPQHF	TGTGCCAGCAGTGAACGGCGGGAAAATCAGCCCCAGCATTTT
TRBV4-3	TRBJ2-2	once	-	CASSQDRETGELFF	TGCGCCAGCAGCCAAGATAGGGAGACCGGGGAGCTGTTTTTT
TRBV6-1	TRBJ1-1	-	-	CASSERGGIRFTEAFF	TGTGCCAGCAGTGAGCGGGGGGGTATTCGTTTCACTGAAGCTTTCTTT
TRBV5-1	TRBJ2-7	-	TRBD1	CASSRGQGFNEQYF	TGCGCCAGCAGTCGGGGACAGGGGTTCAACGAGCAGTACTTC